The sequence of this T cell receptor (beta chain) was determined in a study of cytomegalovirus exposure and HLA in healthy donors. The study ran its PCR with 60 Vbeta and 13 Jbeta primers. Method: immunoSEQ multiplex PCR; TCRdb's copy keeps in-frame clones and lacks some. The table includes approximately 110,000 clones, under 90% detected once. For this clone: The target antigen is unknown.

Whole-study results and caveats: A later analysis reported that several of the most significant clusters appeared to be linked to common viral pathogens, among them Epstein-Barr virus. Despite most TCR sequences being rare, some public TCRs occurred in many donors.

This sequence was found in a woman under 30 in good health and CMV-seronegative. The source material was PBMCs.

CDR3: CASSLRGTSGRGSTDTQYF. In nucleotides, the CDR3 is TGTGCCAGCAGCTTGCGTGGGACTAGCGGGAGGGGGAGCACAGATACGCAGTATTTT. The chain employs TRBV11-2 and TRBJ2-3; 16 nucleotides line up with TRBD2. V was pared by 3 bases and J by 0 bases, with 6 bases of the junction left unmatched. Germline CDR1 and CDR2: SGHAT and FQNNGV. The CDR3 loop spans 19 amino acids.